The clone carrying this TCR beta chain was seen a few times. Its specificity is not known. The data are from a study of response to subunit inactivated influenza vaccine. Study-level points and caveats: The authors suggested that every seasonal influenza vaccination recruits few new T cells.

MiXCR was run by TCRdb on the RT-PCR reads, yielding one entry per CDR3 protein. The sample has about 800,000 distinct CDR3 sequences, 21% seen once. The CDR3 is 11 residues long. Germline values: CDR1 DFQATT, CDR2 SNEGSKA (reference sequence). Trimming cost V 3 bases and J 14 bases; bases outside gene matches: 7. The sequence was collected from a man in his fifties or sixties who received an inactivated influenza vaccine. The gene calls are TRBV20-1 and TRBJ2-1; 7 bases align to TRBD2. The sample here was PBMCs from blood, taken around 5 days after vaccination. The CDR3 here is CSASRAGVKFF. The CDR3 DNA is TGCAGTGCTAGTAGGGCGGGAGTGAAGTTCTTC.